Shown below are 19 T cell receptor beta chains from a single sample sequenced in a study of T cell repertoires in cytomegalovirus infection. TCRdb re-analysed the reads in MiXCR, keeping a single row per CDR3 protein. The sample shows about 890,000 distinct CDR3 sequences, less than 35% of them seen only once. Which antigens these TCRs recognize remains unknown. Source: cultured CD8+ T cells from PBMCs, taken from culture after CMV antigen stimulation. The receptors come from a human donor in good health (CMV status not recorded). Some clones in this sample may be carry-over from other donors' samples.

The chain is built from TRBV6-5 and TRBJ1-1; D remains unclear. Germline CDR1 reads MNHEY; CDR2 reads SVGAGI. With 6 bases removed from V and 8 bases from J, the gap between germline ends came to 10 bases. This CDR3 comprises 11 residues. The CDR3 loop reads CASSYEHEAFF. The DNA of the CDR3 is TGTGCCAGCAGCTACGAACACGAAGCTTTCTTT.

The V call is TRBV5-6, the J call TRBJ2-1, with 9 bases lining up with TRBD2. The germline CDR1 and CDR2 sequences are SGHDT and YYEEEE. The CDR3 is 18 amino acids. V gave up 3 bases and J gave up 1 base; unmatched junction bases: 11. CDR3: CASSSSAGGHISYNEQFF. Here the CDR3 DNA reads TGTGCCAGCAGCTCGTCAGCGGGGGGCCATATATCCTACAATGAGCAGTTCTTC.

This clonotype was picked up a small number of times. The rearrangement joins TRBV18 to TRBJ2-1; TRBD1 agrees at 9 bases. This CDR3 is 14 amino acids long. CDR1 is KGHSH and CDR2 is LQKENI in the germline V gene. J gave up 5 bases and V 6 bases, and 5 bases lay outside the gene matches. The CDR3 reads CASSGDRDHNEQFF. In DNA, the CDR3 is TGTGCCAGCTCGGGGGACAGGGATCACAATGAGCAGTTCTTC.

There are a few counts of this clonotype. This rearrangement joins TRBV4-1 to TRBJ2-1; D unresolved. CDR3 length: 17 amino acids. With 0 bases removed from V and 12 bases from J, the gap between germline ends came to 24 bases. CDR1 is MGHRA and CDR2 is YSYEKL in the germline V gene. The CDR3 here is CASSQDWQIYLDKGQFF. The CDR3 DNA reads TGCGCCAGCAGCCAAGATTGGCAGATCTATTTGGATAAAGGGCAGTTCTTC.

The genes are TRBV19 and TRBJ1-5; D not resolved. Trimming took 0 bases from V and 0 from J, leaving 6 bases between them. The germline gives CDR1 LNHDA, CDR2 SQIVND (reference sequence). This CDR3 spans 15 amino acids. The CDR3 here is CASSIDRYSNQPQHF. In DNA form, the CDR3 reads TGTGCCAGTAGTATAGATCGGTATAGCAATCAGCCCCAGCATTTT.

This clonotype was seen once. The chain links TRBV5-6 to TRBJ2-7, with D perhaps being TRBD1 or TRBD2 (6 bases each). The CDR3 covers 12 residues. V dropped 4 bases and J dropped 7 bases, with 12 bases sitting between them. From germline, CDR1 is SGHDT and CDR2 YYEEEE. The CDR3 loop reads CASSGGGREQYV. Written as DNA, the CDR3 is TGTGCCAGCAGCGGAGGGGGAAGGGAGCAGTACGTC.

This clonotype was observed a few times. V gene TRBV6-2 or TRBV6-3 combines with J gene TRBJ2-1; D is unresolved. There are 12 residues in the CDR3. Germline lookup yields CDR1 MNHEY and CDR2 SVGEGT. The germline V and J ends were trimmed by 2 bases and 12 bases, with 11 bases remaining between them. In nucleotides, the CDR3 is TGTGCCAGCAGTTACGCTACGTTGTTGCAGTTCTTC. It translates to CASSYATLLQFF.

This clonotype was detected a few times. V and J are TRBV19 and TRBJ1-5, with D possibly matching TRBD1 (6 bases). This CDR3 region has 14 residues. Between the trimmed V and J ends, which lost 3 bases and 3 bases, there was a span of 9 bases. CDR1 is LNHDA, CDR2 SQIVND, per germline (reference sequence). This CDR3 is CASSIGQINQPQHF. The DNA for the CDR3 is TGTGCCAGTAGTATCGGACAGATCAATCAGCCCCAGCATTTT.

The rearrangement uses TRBV7-9 and TRBJ2-3; D unresolved. CDR1 and CDR2 (germline): SEHNR, FQNEAQ (reference sequence). Trimming removed 4 bases from V and 1 base from J, with 6 bases in between. This CDR3 comprises 13 residues. The CDR3 spells CASSSHRTDTQYF. In nucleotides, the CDR3 is TGTGCCAGCAGCTCTCACCGCACAGATACGCAGTATTTT. Full variable domain (missing parts from reference TRBV7-9 and TRBJ2-3): DTGVSQNPRHKITKRGQNVTFRCDPISEHNRLYWYRQTLGQGPEFLTYFQNEAQLEKSRLLSDRFSAERPKGSFSTLEIQRTEQGDSAMYLCASSSHRTDTQYFGPGTRLTVL.

The rearrangement joins TRBV28 to TRBJ1-2; D is unclear. Germline assignment: CDR1 MDHEN and CDR2 SYDVKM. V shed 1 base and J shed 4 bases, with 13 bases lying between them. This CDR3 is built from 15 residues. The CDR3 is CASSLYAVNLYGYTF. The CDR3 DNA sequence: TGTGCCAGCAGTTTATACGCAGTCAACCTCTATGGCTACACCTTC.

This chain uses TRBV12-3 or TRBV12-4 with TRBJ2-5, with D perhaps given as TRBD1 or TRBD2 (5 bases each). Trimming pared 6 bases from V and 5 bases from J, leaving 10 bases between. The CDR3 totals 12 residues. The CDR3 sequence: CASRGETETQYF. The CDR3 region has the DNA TGTGCCAGCAGGGGGGAGACGGAGACCCAGTACTTC.

This chain links TRBV5-5 with TRBJ2-1, with TRBD1 as a possible D gene (6 bases). The CDR3 totals 14 residues. Trimming left V 4 bases short and J 7 bases short, with 15 bases between. Germline lookup yields CDR1 SGHKS and CDR2 YYEKEE (reference sequence). The CDR3 here is CASSSPGTPNEQFF. CDR3 DNA: TGTGCCAGCAGCAGTCCCGGGACACCTAATGAGCAGTTCTTC.

The genes are TRBV28 and TRBJ1-5, with D unresolved. CDR3 size: 14 residues. The ends were cut back, 8 bases at V and 2 bases at J, with 13 bases in the middle. Germline V gene sequence: CDR1 MDHEN, CDR2 SYDVKM. This chain's CDR3 is CASLTARGNQPQHF. DNA for the CDR3: TGTGCCAGCCTAACAGCTCGCGGCAATCAGCCCCAGCATTTT.

The chain carries TRBV27 and TRBJ1-1; 9 nucleotides align to TRBD1. The CDR3 has 16 amino acids. Germline loops: CDR1 MNHEY, CDR2 SMNVEV (reference sequence). The V gene end was trimmed by 0 bases and the J gene end by 7 bases; junction bases not matched to a gene: 9. The CDR3 sequence: CASSLSIVRTGDEAFF. DNA for the CDR3: TGTGCCAGCAGTTTATCGATAGTTAGGACAGGGGATGAAGCTTTCTTT.

J is TRBJ2-2 and V is TRBV2; TRBD2 agrees at 7 bases. Per the germline V gene, CDR1 is SNHLY and CDR2 is FYNNEI. J lost 6 bases, V lost 0 bases, and 4 bases had no gene match. The CDR3 is 15 amino acids. In nucleotides, the CDR3 is TGTGCCAGCAGTGAAGCGCGGGGGTGGGCCGGGGAGCTGTTTTTT. This sequence encodes CASSEARGWAGELFF.

Many counts were recorded for this clonotype. DNA for the CDR3: TGTGCCAGCAGCTTCACACAGGGAGCTAACTATGGCTACACCTTC. This encodes CASSFTQGANYGYTF. The J gene is TRBJ1-2, the V gene TRBV7-8; D perhaps matches TRBD1 (6 bases). Germline V lookup: CDR1 SGHVS, CDR2 FQNEAQ. Between the trimmed V and J ends, which lost 3 bases and 0 bases, there was a span of 11 bases. The CDR3 covers 15 residues.

The rearrangement uses TRBV6-6 and TRBJ1-1, with 7 nucleotides matching TRBD1. The length of the CDR3 is 14 residues. Germline loops: CDR1 MNHNY, CDR2 SVGAGI (reference sequence). V trimming: 8 bases; J trimming: 2 bases; junction bases outside the gene matches: 8. This CDR3 is CASGQAGINTEAFF. CDR3 DNA: TGTGCCAGCGGACAGGCCGGAATAAACACTGAAGCTTTCTTT.

The rearrangement uses TRBV7-6 and TRBJ2-1; D is unresolved. Trimming took off 7 bases at V and 5 bases at J, with 9 bases between the two ends. The CDR3 is made up of 12 amino acids. The germline CDR1 and CDR2 sequences are SGHVS and FNYEAQ. CDR3 bases: TGTGCCAGCACTTTAGGAAACAATGAGCAGTTCTTC. Translating gives CASTLGNNEQFF.

This clonotype has just one count. This chain joins TRBV18 and TRBJ1-5; D unresolved. The ends were cut back, 3 bases at V and 0 bases at J, with 15 bases in the middle. CDR1 is KGHSH and CDR2 is LQKENI in the germline V gene. The CDR3 consists of 17 residues. As DNA, the CDR3 is TGTGCCAGCTCACCTGATCCGGGAGTCTATAGCAATCAGCCCCAGCATTTT. Residues: CASSPDPGVYSNQPQHF.